The present entry profiles one TCR beta chain with its context. The antigen is undetermined. The time point denotes: newly diagnosed GD, antithyroid drugs for less than 3 months. RNA from PBMCs was the source of the TCR library. Trimming shortened V by 2 bases and J by 10 bases, and 12 bases separated the two germline ends. The CDR3 is 12 amino acids. Germline CDR1 is SGHKS and CDR2 is YYEKEE (reference sequence). Building of the TCR beta libraries involved iRepertoire HTBI primers and Arm-PCR of CDR3 regions. In TCRdb, the multiplex PCR reads were re-called with MiXCR into one record per CDR3 protein. The sample yields some 460,000 distinct CDR3 sequences, 15% to 20% seen once. This sample was taken from a study of regulatory T cells in long-lasting Graves disease. General study results and limits: Segments TRBV28, TRBJ1-2 and TRBJ2-5 showed preferential usage in persistent disease.

This same sample was also part of a study on T cells in Graves' hyperthyroidism and ophthalmopathy.

The sample here was peripheral blood mononuclear cells (PBMCs), taken at new diagnosis, from a patient treated with antithyroid drugs. This clonotype originated in a middle-aged man with Graves disease. The rearrangement joins TRBV5-5 to TRBJ1-1, with a tentative D call TRBD1 (5 bases). The CDR3 sequence: CASSFDGQGAFF. The CDR3 region has the DNA TGTGCCAGCAGCTTTGATGGGCAGGGAGCTTTCTTT.